These 17 T cell receptor beta chains originate from one sample sequenced in a study of shared clonotypes between healthy human individuals. Clones were read by immunoSEQ multiplex PCR, and TCRdb kept only the in-frame ones, dropping some. The data contain about 480,000 clones, roughly 85% of them singletons. The sequencing sample was made of PBMCs. All receptors come from a woman in her thirties or forties in good health. Some clones in this sample may be carry-over from other donors' samples.

V is TRBV9 and J is TRBJ2-1; the D is unclear. Trimming took 4 bases from V and 4 from J, leaving 9 bases between them. The germline V gene encodes CDR1 SGDLS and CDR2 YYNGEE. The CDR3 extends over 13 amino acids. The CDR3: CASSPGRYNEQFF. The CDR3 nucleotides read TGTGCCAGCAGCCCCGGACGGTACAATGAGCAGTTCTTC.

The chain uses TRBV30 and TRBJ2-1, with 7 nucleotides matching TRBD2. The CDR3 totals 12 residues. J lost 10 bases, V lost 5 bases, and 8 bases had no gene match. Germline values: CDR1 GTSNPN, CDR2 SVGIG (reference sequence). CDR3 loop: CAWGRELGEQFF. For the CDR3, the DNA is TGTGCCTGGGGGCGGGAGTTGGGAGAGCAGTTCTTC. Looking up the rest from reference TRBV30 and TRBJ2-1 gives the full variable domain: SQTIHQWPATLVQPVGSPLSLECTVEGTSNPNLYWYRQAAGRGLQLLFYSVGIGQISSEVPQNLSASRPQDRQFILSSKKLLLSDSGFYLCAWGRELGEQFFGPGTRLTVL.

Of note for this clone: A far larger clone lies a single base away; this is likely a read error. The chain combines TRBV29-1 with TRBJ2-7, with D unclear. Germline CDR1 reads SQVTM; CDR2 reads ANQGSEA. The CDR3 sequence is 12 residues long. Trimming removed 7 bases at V and 4 bases at J, with 14 bases between. CDR3: CSAAAHGYEQYF. The CDR3, as DNA: TGCAGCGCTGCGGCCCACGGTTACGAGCAGTACTTC.

The count of this clone is one. The chain combines TRBV5-6 with TRBJ2-7; 12 nucleotides agree with TRBD2. In germline, CDR1 is SGHDT, CDR2 YYEEEE. V shed 0 bases, J shed 2 bases, and the junction held 6 bases outside the gene matches. This CDR3 is 17 amino acids long. The CDR3 loop is CASSLVKPSGRAYEQYF. In DNA form, the CDR3 reads TGTGCCAGCAGCTTGGTGAAGCCTAGCGGGAGGGCCTACGAGCAGTACTTC.

The gene calls are TRBV11-3 and TRBJ2-5; D is perhaps TRBD1 (6 bases). V was trimmed by 6 bases and J by 3 bases, leaving 11 bases between them. Germline CDR1 reads SGHNT; CDR2 reads YENEEA. This CDR3 has 13 amino acids. The CDR3 protein is CASRNTGKETQYF. CDR3 in DNA: TGTGCCAGCAGGAACACAGGGAAAGAGACCCAGTACTTC.

V and J are TRBV5-6 and TRBJ2-5; D may correspond to TRBD1 or TRBD2 (6 bases each). V lost 2 bases and J 0 bases, leaving 11 bases between the germline ends. The CDR3 has 15 amino acids. The germline V gene encodes CDR1 SGHDT and CDR2 YYEEEE. The CDR3 bases are TGTGCCAGCAGCTTCGGCGGGACATACCAAGAGACCCAGTACTTC. Amino acids: CASSFGGTYQETQYF.

V gene TRBV19 combines with J gene TRBJ2-2; 7 positions agree with TRBD1. The CDR3 has 14 amino acids. Trimming removed 5 bases from V and 5 bases from J; junction bases left unmatched: 5. Germline-derived CDR1 and CDR2 are LNHDA and SQIVND (reference sequence). The CDR3 loop reads CASSPTQGTGELFF. The CDR3 DNA is TGTGCCAGTAGTCCGACACAGGGGACCGGGGAGCTGTTTTTT.

This rearrangement joins TRBV9 to TRBJ1-1, with D hard to call. V dropped 4 bases and J dropped 4 bases, with 11 bases sitting between them. The CDR3 has 13 amino acids. Germline assignment: CDR1 SGDLS and CDR2 YYNGEE. The CDR3 DNA is TGTGCCAGCAGCATTACGGTGGGCACTGAAGCTTTCTTT. Residues: CASSITVGTEAFF.

The J gene is TRBJ2-1, the V gene TRBV27, with D hard to call. In germline, CDR1 is MNHEY, CDR2 SMNVEV (reference sequence). CDR3 length: 15 amino acids. V gave up 3 bases and J gave up 4 bases, with 13 bases separating them. The CDR3 bases are TGTGCCAGCAGTTTCGCAGCCTCTCTATACAATGAGCAGTTCTTC. Translation: CASSFAASLYNEQFF.

The genes are TRBV29-1 and TRBJ2-1; TRBD2 agrees at 8 bases. V was pared by 4 bases and J by 5 bases, with 4 bases of the junction left unmatched. The CDR3 sequence is 13 residues long. CDR1 and CDR2 from the germline V gene are SQVTM and ANQGSEA. CDR3 sequence reads: CSVATSANNEQFF. The DNA of the CDR3 is TGCAGCGTTGCGACTAGCGCCAACAATGAGCAGTTCTTC.

The V call is TRBV7-3, the J call TRBJ2-7; possible D gene TRBD2, 6 bases. The CDR3 has 16 amino acids. Germline CDR1 and CDR2: SGHTA and FQGTGA. Trimming removed 1 base at V and 3 bases at J, with 16 bases between. The CDR3 DNA reads as TGTGCCAGCAGCTTAAATGGGGGAGGTGGATTCTACGAGCAGTACTTC. This codes for CASSLNGGGGFYEQYF.

This chain joins TRBV9 and TRBJ2-5, with a possible D match to TRBD2 (6 bases). This CDR3 is built from 14 residues. The V end lost 0 bases, the J end lost 4 bases, and 10 bases lay between the germline ends. From germline, CDR1 is SGDLS and CDR2 YYNGEE. The CDR3 DNA sequence: TGTGCCAGCAGCGTAGGGGTAGCGGCAGAGACCCAGTACTTC. Protein: CASSVGVAAETQYF.

The chain carries TRBV13 and TRBJ2-3; TRBD2 matches at 9 bases. The CDR3 has 14 amino acids. The germline gives CDR1 PRHDT, CDR2 FYEKMQ (reference sequence). V shed 5 bases, J shed 8 bases, and the junction held 8 bases outside the gene matches. The CDR3 loop is CASSVGGRAFTQYF. CDR3 bases: TGTGCCAGCAGCGTGGGCGGGAGGGCCTTTACGCAGTATTTT.

The V gene is TRBV4-1, the J gene TRBJ2-3; unclear D gene. The V and J ends lost 1 base and 2 bases respectively, with 10 bases between them. Germline V lookup: CDR1 MGHRA, CDR2 YSYEKL. The CDR3 length is 15 residues. The CDR3 nucleotides are TGCGCCAGCAGCCAAGTTTTAGCTATCACAGATACGCAGTATTTT. It yields the protein CASSQVLAITDTQYF.

The chain combines TRBV5-6 with TRBJ1-2, with unresolved D. The CDR3 consists of 16 residues. V lost 4 bases and J lost 0, with 16 bases in between. Germline CDR1 is SGHDT and CDR2 is YYEEEE. The CDR3, as DNA: TGTGCCAGCAGCCCACTTGTGACCGCGACTAACTATGGCTACACCTTC. Its protein is CASSPLVTATNYGYTF.

This clone was counted only a few times. This same CDR3 is encoded by further DNA sequences in the sample. The chain is built from TRBV7-9 and TRBJ1-4, with TRBD1 identical over 10 bases. Trimming took 5 bases from V and 5 from J; bases not matched to a gene: 2. Germline V CDR1 and CDR2: SEHNR, FQNEAQ (reference sequence). This CDR3 has 14 amino acids. This chain's CDR3 is CASSQGQGNEKLFF. CDR3 sequence (DNA): TGTGCCAGCAGCCAGGGACAGGGGAATGAAAAACTGTTTTTT. The full variable domain, with the rest looked up from reference TRBV7-9 and TRBJ1-4, is DTGVSQNPRHKITKRGQNVTFRCDPISEHNRLYWYRQTLGQGPEFLTYFQNEAQLEKSRLLSDRFSAERPKGSFSTLEIQRTEQGDSAMYLCASSQGQGNEKLFFGSGTQLSVL.

The genes are TRBV2 and TRBJ1-2; 8 positions agree with TRBD1. The CDR3 is made up of 14 amino acids. Trimming cost V 5 bases and J 4 bases; bases outside gene matches: 6. Per germline, CDR1 SNHLY and CDR2 FYNNEI. The CDR3 DNA reads TGTGCCAGCAGTCTGGACAGGGTGGGCTATGGCTACACCTTC. This translates into CASSLDRVGYGYTF.